Ten or more counts support the clone carrying this T cell receptor (beta chain). Its specificity is not known. This specimen comes from a study of molecular identifiers for immune sequencing clone quantification. General study results and limits: In cases of identical TCR molecules sharing a barcode, highly expanded clone sizes could be underestimated. Effector cells kept over 99% of their molecules in clones above 20 RNA copies, while naive cells kept under 1% there.

CDR1 is DFQATT, CDR2 SNEGSKA, per germline (reference sequence). This CDR3 contains 14 residues. Trimming removed 0 bases at V and 4 bases at J, with 11 bases between. When naive CD8 T cells were sorted, they were gated as CD8+CD4-CCR7+CD45RA+. In TCRdb, the PCR reads were re-called with MiXCR into one record per CDR3 protein. The sample holds fewer than 350,000 distinct CDR3 sequences, 20% to 25% seen once. The chain joins TRBV20-1 to TRBJ2-3; D is perhaps TRBD1 (6 bases). The sample consisted of naive CD8+ T cells from blood, with Jurkat cell RNA spiked in. Subset in this sample: FACS-sorted CD8+CD4-CCR7+CD45RA+ naive T cells. The sequence was collected from a human donor in good health. Some libraries in this study had Jurkat cell RNA spiked in. The CDR3 DNA reads TGCAGTGCTAGAGATCTCAGGGGCGCAGATACGCAGTATTTT. This sequence encodes CSARDLRGADTQYF.